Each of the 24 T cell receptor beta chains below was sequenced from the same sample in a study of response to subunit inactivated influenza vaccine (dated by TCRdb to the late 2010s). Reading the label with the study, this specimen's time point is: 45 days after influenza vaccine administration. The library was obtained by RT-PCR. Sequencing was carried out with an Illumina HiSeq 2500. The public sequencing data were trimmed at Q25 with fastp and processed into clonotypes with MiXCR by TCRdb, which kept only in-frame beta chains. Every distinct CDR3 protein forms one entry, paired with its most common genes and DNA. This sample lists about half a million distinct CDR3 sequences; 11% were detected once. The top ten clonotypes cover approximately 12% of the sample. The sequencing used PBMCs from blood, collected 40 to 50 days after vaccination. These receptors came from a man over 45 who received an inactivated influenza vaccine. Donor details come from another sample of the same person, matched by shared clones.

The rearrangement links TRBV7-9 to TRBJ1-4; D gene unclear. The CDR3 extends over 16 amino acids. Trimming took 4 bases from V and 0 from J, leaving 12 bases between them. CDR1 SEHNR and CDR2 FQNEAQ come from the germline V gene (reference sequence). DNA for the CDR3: TGTGCCAGCAGCTCCAGATGGGGAGCAACTAATGAAAAACTGTTTTTT. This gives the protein CASSSRWGATNEKLFF.

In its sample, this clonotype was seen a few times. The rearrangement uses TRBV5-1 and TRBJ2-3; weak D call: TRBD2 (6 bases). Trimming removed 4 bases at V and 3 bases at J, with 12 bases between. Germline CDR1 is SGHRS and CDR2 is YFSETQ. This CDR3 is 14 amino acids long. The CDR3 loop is CASSPGEETDTQYF. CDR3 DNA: TGCGCCAGCAGCCCGGGAGAGGAGACAGATACGCAGTATTTT.

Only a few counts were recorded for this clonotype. This chain's CDR3 is CASSPRRGKTDTQYF. In nucleotides, the CDR3 is TGTGCCAGCAGCCCCCGGCGGGGGAAAACAGATACGCAGTATTTT. The chain has TRBV7-9 and TRBJ2-3; 7 nucleotides align to TRBD2. V gave up 5 bases and J gave up 3 bases; unmatched junction bases: 8. The germline gives CDR1 SEHNR, CDR2 FQNEAQ (reference sequence). The CDR3 sequence is 15 residues long.

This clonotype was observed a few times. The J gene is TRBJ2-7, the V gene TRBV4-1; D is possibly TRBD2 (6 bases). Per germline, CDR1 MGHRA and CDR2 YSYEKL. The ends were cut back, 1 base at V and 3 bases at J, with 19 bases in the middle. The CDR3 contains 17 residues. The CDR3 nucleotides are TGCGCCAGCAGCCAAGCTCCTGGAGCGGGTGGGGTCTACGAGCAGTACTTC. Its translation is CASSQAPGAGGVYEQYF.

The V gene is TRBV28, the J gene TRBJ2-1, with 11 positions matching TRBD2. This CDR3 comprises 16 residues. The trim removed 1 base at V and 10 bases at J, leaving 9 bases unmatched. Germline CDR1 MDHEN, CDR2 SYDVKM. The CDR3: CASSLSPSGGYGEQFF. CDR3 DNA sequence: TGTGCCAGCAGTTTATCCCCTAGCGGGGGGTATGGGGAGCAGTTCTTC. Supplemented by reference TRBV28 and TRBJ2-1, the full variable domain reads DVKVTQSSRYLVKRTGEKVFLECVQDMDHENMFWYRQDPGLGLRLIYFSYDVKMKEKGDIPEGYSVSREKKERFSLILESASTNQTSMYLCASSLSPSGGYGEQFFGPGTRLTVL.

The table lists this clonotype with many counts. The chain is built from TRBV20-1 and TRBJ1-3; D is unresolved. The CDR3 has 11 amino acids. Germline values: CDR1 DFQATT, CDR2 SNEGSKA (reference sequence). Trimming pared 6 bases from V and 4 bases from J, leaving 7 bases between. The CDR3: CSARGGNTIYF. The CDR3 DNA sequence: TGCAGTGCCCGAGGGGGAAACACCATATATTTT.

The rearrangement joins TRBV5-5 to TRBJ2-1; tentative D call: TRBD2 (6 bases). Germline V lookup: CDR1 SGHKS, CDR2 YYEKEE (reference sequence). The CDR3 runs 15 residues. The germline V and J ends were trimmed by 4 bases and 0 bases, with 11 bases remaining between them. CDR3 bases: TGTGCCAGCAGCACTAGCCCTAGCTCCTACAATGAGCAGTTCTTC. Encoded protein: CASSTSPSSYNEQFF.

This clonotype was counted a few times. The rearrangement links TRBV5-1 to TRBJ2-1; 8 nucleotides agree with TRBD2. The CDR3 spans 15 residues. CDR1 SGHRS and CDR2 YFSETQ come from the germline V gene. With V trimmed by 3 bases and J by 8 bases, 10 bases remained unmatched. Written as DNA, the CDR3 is TGCGCCAGCAGCTCCGGGACTAGTCCCCGGGATGAGCAGTTCTTC. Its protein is CASSSGTSPRDEQFF.

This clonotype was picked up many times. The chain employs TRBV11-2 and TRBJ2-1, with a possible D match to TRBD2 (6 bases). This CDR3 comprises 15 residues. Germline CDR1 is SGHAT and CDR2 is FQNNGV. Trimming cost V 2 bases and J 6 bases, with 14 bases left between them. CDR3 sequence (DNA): TGTGCCAGCAGCTTACGTGGGGACTTTAGCAATGAGCAGTTCTTC. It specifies CASSLRGDFSNEQFF.

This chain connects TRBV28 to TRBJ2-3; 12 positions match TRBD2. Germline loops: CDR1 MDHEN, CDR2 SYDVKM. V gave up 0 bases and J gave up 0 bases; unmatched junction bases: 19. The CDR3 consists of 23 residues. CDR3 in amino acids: CASSLWGGSWTSGAEFSTDTQYF. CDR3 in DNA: TGTGCCAGCAGTTTATGGGGGGGTAGTTGGACTAGCGGGGCCGAATTTAGCACAGATACGCAGTATTTT.

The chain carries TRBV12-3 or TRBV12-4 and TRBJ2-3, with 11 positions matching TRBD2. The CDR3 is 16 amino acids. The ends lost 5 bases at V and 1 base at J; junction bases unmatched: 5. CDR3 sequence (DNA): TGTGCCAGCAGTCCGCGGGGACTAGCGGGCACAGATACGCAGTATTTT. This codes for CASSPRGLAGTDTQYF.

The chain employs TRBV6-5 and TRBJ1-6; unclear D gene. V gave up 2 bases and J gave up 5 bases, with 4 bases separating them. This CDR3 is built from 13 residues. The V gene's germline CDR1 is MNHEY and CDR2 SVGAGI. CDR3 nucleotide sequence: TGTGCCAGCAGTTACCGCAATAATTCACCCCTCCACTTT. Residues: CASSYRNNSPLHF.

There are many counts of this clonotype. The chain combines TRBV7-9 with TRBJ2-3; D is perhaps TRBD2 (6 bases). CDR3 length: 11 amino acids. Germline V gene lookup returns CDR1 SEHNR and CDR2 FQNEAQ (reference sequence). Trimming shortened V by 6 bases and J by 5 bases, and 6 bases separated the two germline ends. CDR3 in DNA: TGTGCCAGCAGGGGGGGAGATACGCAGTATTTT. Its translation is CASRGGDTQYF.

CDR3 region: CASSYSFGQGATDTQYF. CDR3 coding DNA: TGTGCCAGCAGTTACTCGTTCGGACAGGGGGCCACAGATACGCAGTATTTT. The rearrangement joins TRBV6-2 or TRBV6-3 to TRBJ2-3; TRBD1 matches 11 bases. The ends lost 0 bases at V and 2 bases at J; junction bases unmatched: 4. The CDR3 consists of 17 residues. Germline V gene sequence: CDR1 MNHEY, CDR2 SVGEGT.

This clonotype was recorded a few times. CDR3: CSASIDDEQFF. CDR3 coding DNA: TGCAGTGCTAGTATAGACGATGAGCAGTTCTTC. V and J are TRBV20-1 and TRBJ2-1; D unclear. Between the trimmed V and J ends, which lost 3 bases and 8 bases, there was a span of 8 bases. The CDR3 runs 11 residues. Germline CDR1 DFQATT, CDR2 SNEGSKA (reference sequence).

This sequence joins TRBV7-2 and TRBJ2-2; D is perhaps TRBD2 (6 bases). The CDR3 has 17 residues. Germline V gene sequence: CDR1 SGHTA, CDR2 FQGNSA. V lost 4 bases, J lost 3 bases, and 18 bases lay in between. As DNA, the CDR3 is TGTGCCAGCAGCTCCGGGGGACCCTTAAAGGACACCGGGGAGCTGTTTTTT. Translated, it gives CASSSGGPLKDTGELFF. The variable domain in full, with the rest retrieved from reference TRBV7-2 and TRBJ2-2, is GAGVSQSPSNKVTEKGKDVELRCDPISGHTALYWYRQSLGQGLEFLIYFQGNSAPDKSGLPSDRFSAERTGGSVSTLTIQRTQQEDSAVYLCASSSGGPLKDTGELFFGEGSRLTVL.

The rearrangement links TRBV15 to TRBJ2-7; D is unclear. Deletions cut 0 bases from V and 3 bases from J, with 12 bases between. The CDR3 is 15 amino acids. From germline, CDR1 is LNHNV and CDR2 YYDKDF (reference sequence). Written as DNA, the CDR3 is TGTGCCACCAGCAGAGACCCTTCGGGCTTCTACGAGCAGTACTTC. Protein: CATSRDPSGFYEQYF. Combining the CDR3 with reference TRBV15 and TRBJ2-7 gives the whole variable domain DAMVIQNPRYQVTQFGKPVTLSCSQTLNHNVMYWYQQKSSQAPKLLFHYYDKDFNNEADTPDNFQSRRPNTSFCFLDIRSPGLGDTAMYLCATSRDPSGFYEQYFGPGTRLTVT.

CDR3 bases: TGTGCCAGCAGTTCCCCCCCCGGTGGTAGCAATCAGCCCCAGCATTTT. It translates to CASSSPPGGSNQPQHF. The chain recombines TRBV12-3 or TRBV12-4 with TRBJ1-5; D gene uncertain. The CDR3 is 16 residues long. Trimming took 4 bases from V and 0 from J, leaving 13 bases between them.

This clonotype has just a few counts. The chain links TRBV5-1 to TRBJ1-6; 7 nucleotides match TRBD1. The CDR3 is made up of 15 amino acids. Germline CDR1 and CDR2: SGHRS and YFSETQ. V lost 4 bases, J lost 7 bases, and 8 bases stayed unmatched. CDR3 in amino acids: CASSRRDSRNSPLHF. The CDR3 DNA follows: TGCGCCAGCAGCAGAAGGGACAGCAGGAATTCACCCCTCCACTTT. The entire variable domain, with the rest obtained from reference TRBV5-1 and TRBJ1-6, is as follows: KAGVTQTPRYLIKTRGQQVTLSCSPISGHRSVSWYQQTPGQGLQFLFEYFSETQRNKGNFPGRFSGRQFSNSRSEMNVSTLELGDSALYLCASSRRDSRNSPLHFGNGTRLTVT.

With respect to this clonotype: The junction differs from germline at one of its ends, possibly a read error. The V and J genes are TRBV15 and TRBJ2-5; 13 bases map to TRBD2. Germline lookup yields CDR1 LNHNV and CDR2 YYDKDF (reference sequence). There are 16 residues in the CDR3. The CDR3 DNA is TGTGCCACCAGCCGAGACGGACTAGCGGGGGAAGAGACCCAGTACTTC. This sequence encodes CATSRDGLAGEETQYF.

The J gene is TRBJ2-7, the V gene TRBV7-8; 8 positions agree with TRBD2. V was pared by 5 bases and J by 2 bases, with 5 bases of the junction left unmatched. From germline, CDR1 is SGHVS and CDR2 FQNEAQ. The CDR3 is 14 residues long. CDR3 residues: CASSLSGKTYEQYF. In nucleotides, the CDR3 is TGTGCCAGCAGCCTTAGCGGGAAAACCTACGAGCAGTACTTC. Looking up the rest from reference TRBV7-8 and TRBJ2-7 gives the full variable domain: GAGVSQSPRYKVAKRGQDVALRCDPISGHVSLFWYQQALGQGPEFLTYFQNEAQLDKSGLPSDRFFAERPEGSVSTLKIQRTQQEDSAVYLCASSLSGKTYEQYFGPGTRLTVT.

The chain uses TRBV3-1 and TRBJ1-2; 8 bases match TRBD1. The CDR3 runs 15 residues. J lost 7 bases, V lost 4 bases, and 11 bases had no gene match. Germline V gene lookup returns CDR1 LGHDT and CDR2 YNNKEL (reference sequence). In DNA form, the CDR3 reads TGTGCCAGCAGCCCTCTCACAGGGGGGCGAGGTGGCTACACCTTC. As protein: CASSPLTGGRGGYTF.

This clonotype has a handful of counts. The CDR3 protein is CASSPQTAQAGELFF. The CDR3 nucleotides are TGCGCCAGCAGCCCCCAGACAGCCCAGGCCGGGGAGCTGTTTTTT. V gene TRBV5-1 combines with J gene TRBJ2-2, with TRBD1 as a possible D gene (5 bases). Germline V CDR1 and CDR2: SGHRS, YFSETQ. V lost 4 bases and J lost 6, with 16 bases in between. CDR3 length: 15 amino acids.

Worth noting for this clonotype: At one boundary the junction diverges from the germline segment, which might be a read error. Here the CDR3 DNA reads TGTGCCAGCAGCTTACTACCCGGACAGGAGATCAGCTTC. Residues: CASSLLPGQEISF. The rearrangement uses TRBV7-9 and TRBJ2-7, with 7 bases aligning to TRBD1. This CDR3 spans 13 amino acids. Germline V gene lookup returns CDR1 SEHNR and CDR2 FQNEAQ (reference sequence).